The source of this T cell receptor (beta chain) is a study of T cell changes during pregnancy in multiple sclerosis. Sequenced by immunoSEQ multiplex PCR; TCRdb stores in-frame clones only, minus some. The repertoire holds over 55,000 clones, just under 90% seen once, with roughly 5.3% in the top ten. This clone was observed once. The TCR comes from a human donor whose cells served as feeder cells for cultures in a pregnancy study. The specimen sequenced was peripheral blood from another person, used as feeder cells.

The CDR3 nucleotides are TGTGCCAGCAGCATAGGGAGCCTCTACGAGCAGTACTTC. Translating it yields CASSIGSLYEQYF. The chain joins TRBV6-1 to TRBJ2-7; D is possibly TRBD2 (5 bases). This CDR3 has 13 residues. In germline, CDR1 is MNHNS, CDR2 SASEGT. Trimming left V 6 bases short and J 3 bases short, with 12 bases between.